The 13 T cell receptor beta chains presented below share a single source sample, sequenced in a study of cytomegalovirus exposure and HLA in healthy donors. The PCR used 60 Vbeta and 13 Jbeta primers. Sequenced by immunoSEQ multiplex PCR; TCRdb stores in-frame clones only, minus some. Here the sample spans around 50,000 clones, roughly four fifths being singletons. Sequencing was carried out using PBMCs. The receptors were sampled from a man in his forties or fifties in good health and CMV-seronegative.

The chain has TRBV6-6 and TRBJ1-2; TRBD1 matches at 8 bases. Trimming removed 8 bases from V and 1 base from J; junction bases left unmatched: 9. Germline assignment: CDR1 MNHNY and CDR2 SVGAGI (reference sequence). The CDR3 runs 15 residues. The CDR3 region is CASGQGAGVNYGYTF. The CDR3 nucleotides are TGTGCCAGCGGCCAGGGGGCCGGTGTTAACTATGGCTACACCTTC.

This clone appeared a few times. CDR3 sequence (DNA): TGTGCCAGCAGTGAAAACAGGAACACTGAAGCTTTCTTT. Amino acids: CASSENRNTEAFF. This rearrangement joins TRBV2 to TRBJ1-1, with D unclear. Germline loops: CDR1 SNHLY, CDR2 FYNNEI. The V and J ends lost 2 bases and 1 base respectively, with 5 bases between them. CDR3 length: 13 residues.

This clone came up once. The V call is TRBV4-1, the J call TRBJ2-3; 7 positions match TRBD2. Germline-derived CDR1 and CDR2 are MGHRA and YSYEKL. Trimming took 0 bases from V and 0 from J; bases not matched to a gene: 0. The CDR3 sequence is 15 residues long. The CDR3 is CASSQDSGSTDTQYF. CDR3 sequence (DNA): TGCGCCAGCAGCCAAGATAGCGGGAGCACAGATACGCAGTATTTT.

This CDR3 reads CASRTPLSRTGHTDTQYF. CDR3 coding DNA: TGCGCCAGCCGCACCCCTTTATCAAGGACAGGACACACAGATACGCAGTATTTT. The genes are TRBV5-1 and TRBJ2-3, with 7 bases fitting TRBD1. The V segment lost 7 bases and the J segment 2 bases; nucleotides outside the gene matches: 19. In germline, CDR1 is SGHRS, CDR2 YFSETQ. The CDR3 is made up of 18 amino acids.

The V call is TRBV18, the J call TRBJ2-3, with D possibly being TRBD2 (5 bases). The germline gives CDR1 KGHSH, CDR2 LQKENI. This CDR3 comprises 15 residues. Trimming took off 1 base at V and 4 bases at J, with 12 bases between the two ends. The CDR3 DNA follows: TGTGCCAGCTCACCACTAGCCCGGCGGGCAGATACGCAGTATTTT. This translates into CASSPLARRADTQYF.

This clone appeared a few times. This chain uses TRBV5-5 with TRBJ1-3; D not certain. CDR3 length: 17 amino acids. Looked up from germline, CDR1 is SGHKS and CDR2 is YYEKEE (reference sequence). The V gene lost 0 bases and the J gene lost 0 bases, with 13 bases spanning the gap. In DNA form, the CDR3 reads TGTGCCAGCAGCTTGGAGCCTGCCTTATTCTCTGGAAACACCATATATTTT. It encodes CASSLEPALFSGNTIYF.

The rearrangement links TRBV4-3 to TRBJ2-2; 8 nucleotides line up with TRBD2. The CDR3 has 18 residues. Trimming removed 1 base from V and 1 base from J; junction bases left unmatched: 8. Looked up from germline, CDR1 is LGHNA and CDR2 is YSLEER. The CDR3 protein is CASSQVSLAAGNTGELFF. CDR3 DNA sequence: TGCGCCAGCAGCCAAGTTTCACTAGCGGCGGGGAACACCGGGGAGCTGTTTTTT.

The chain employs TRBV7-9 and TRBJ1-4; D remains unclear. CDR3 size: 12 residues. The germline CDR1 and CDR2 sequences are SEHNR and FQNEAQ (reference sequence). Trimming took 1 base from V and 17 from J, leaving 14 bases between them. As DNA, the CDR3 is TGTGCCAGCAGCTTAGGTAATCGGAGATTCTTTTTT. This translates into CASSLGNRRFFF. The full variable domain, completed using reference TRBV7-9 and TRBJ1-4, is DTGVSQNPRHKITKRGQNVTFRCDPISEHNRLYWYRQTLGQGPEFLTYFQNEAQLEKSRLLSDRFSAERPKGSFSTLEIQRTEQGDSAMYLCASSLGNRRFFFGSGTQLSVL.

V is TRBV28 and J is TRBJ1-5; 8 bases agree with TRBD1. Germline CDR1 and CDR2: MDHEN and SYDVKM. The CDR3 totals 15 residues. V lost 6 bases, J lost 9 bases, and 13 bases stayed unmatched. This CDR3 is CASSPWGQDVAPQHF. The CDR3 DNA reads as TGTGCCAGCAGCCCCTGGGGACAGGATGTTGCGCCCCAGCATTTT. Filled out from reference TRBV28 and TRBJ1-5, the complete variable domain reads DVKVTQSSRYLVKRTGEKVFLECVQDMDHENMFWYRQDPGLGLRLIYFSYDVKMKEKGDIPEGYSVSREKKERFSLILESASTNQTSMYLCASSPWGQDVAPQHFGDGTRLSIL.

The J gene is TRBJ2-5, the V gene TRBV27; no reliable D call. Germline V CDR1 and CDR2: MNHEY, SMNVEV (reference sequence). This CDR3 region has 13 residues. V was cut by 1 base and J by 7 bases, with 10 bases left in between. In nucleotides, the CDR3 is TGTGCCAGCAGTTTATTTGGGCCCGGGACCCAGTACTTC. This encodes CASSLFGPGTQYF.

This chain joins TRBV5-1 and TRBJ1-3; D unresolved. Looked up from germline, CDR1 is SGHRS and CDR2 is YFSETQ. Trimming took 0 bases from V and 0 from J, leaving 16 bases between them. The CDR3 consists of 18 residues. The CDR3 loop reads CASSLAGSGVGSGNTIYF. The CDR3 region has the DNA TGCGCCAGCAGCTTGGCCGGATCGGGTGTAGGCTCTGGAAACACCATATATTTT. The full variable domain, its missing parts supplied by reference TRBV5-1 and TRBJ1-3, is KAGVTQTPRYLIKTRGQQVTLSCSPISGHRSVSWYQQTPGQGLQFLFEYFSETQRNKGNFPGRFSGRQFSNSRSEMNVSTLELGDSALYLCASSLAGSGVGSGNTIYFGEGSWLTVV.

The chain uses TRBV10-3 and TRBJ1-1; tentative D call: TRBD1 (6 bases). In germline, CDR1 is ENHRY, CDR2 SYGVKD. The CDR3 is 15 residues long. Trimming stripped 0 bases from V and 6 bases from J, with 14 bases between. The CDR3 spells CAISESPGDRAEAFF. The CDR3 region has the DNA TGTGCCATCAGTGAGTCTCCAGGGGATCGGGCTGAAGCTTTCTTT.

The rearrangement uses TRBV7-3 and TRBJ2-3; possible D gene TRBD2, 5 bases. Trimming took off 2 bases at V and 9 bases at J, with 9 bases between the two ends. Germline loops: CDR1 SGHTA, CDR2 FQGTGA. The CDR3 is made up of 12 amino acids. CDR3 nucleotides: TGTGCCAGCAGCTTAGGGCCGGGGACGCAGTATTTT. It is translated as CASSLGPGTQYF.